Shown below are 25 T cell receptor beta chains from a single sample sequenced in a study of cytomegalovirus exposure and HLA in healthy donors (dated by TCRdb to the late 2010s). Preparation of the library involved the immunoSEQ multiplex PCR assay. For the multiplex PCR, a mixture combining 60 forward primers for TCR Vbeta segments and 13 reverse primers for TCR Jbeta segments was used. Drawn from immuneACCESS, this table holds only the in-frame rearrangements with V and J called that TCRdb kept. Clones are partly lost; checked studies trace under half to an unresolved V gene and leave the rest unexplained. Within this sample are around 130,000 clones, with around three quarters of them counted one time only. About 3.3% of the sample is in the top ten clones. The sample was PBMCs. These receptors all stem from a male donor in good health and CMV-seronegative.

The chain combines TRBV7-8 with TRBJ2-1, with TRBD2 identical over 7 bases. The CDR3 sequence is 16 residues long. The trim removed 1 base at V and 6 bases at J, leaving 9 bases unmatched. CDR1 SGHVS and CDR2 FQNEAQ come from the germline V gene. This chain's CDR3 is CASSLVHERDRNEQFF. As DNA, the CDR3 is TGTGCCAGCAGCTTAGTTCATGAGCGGGACCGCAATGAGCAGTTCTTC.

This chain links TRBV4-1 with TRBJ2-1, with TRBD1 identical over 8 bases. CDR1 MGHRA and CDR2 YSYEKL come from the germline V gene. V trimming: 4 bases; J trimming: 2 bases; junction bases outside the gene matches: 7. CDR3 length: 16 residues. CDR3 residues: CASSLPRDRTYNEQFF. The CDR3 DNA reads as TGCGCCAGCAGCCTACCCCGGGACAGGACCTACAATGAGCAGTTCTTC.

J is TRBJ1-2 and V is TRBV7-8, with a tentative D call TRBD1 (6 bases). The CDR3 length is 17 residues. The germline V and J ends were trimmed by 5 bases and 1 base, with 20 bases remaining between them. In germline, CDR1 is SGHVS, CDR2 FQNEAQ. The chain's CDR3 is CASSRRGALTNNYGYTF. CDR3 in DNA: TGTGCCAGCAGCCGCCGGGGGGCTCTTACGAATAACTATGGCTACACCTTC. Full variable domain (outside the CDR3, taken from reference TRBV7-8 and TRBJ1-2): GAGVSQSPRYKVAKRGQDVALRCDPISGHVSLFWYQQALGQGPEFLTYFQNEAQLDKSGLPSDRFFAERPEGSVSTLKIQRTQQEDSAVYLCASSRRGALTNNYGYTFGSGTRLTVV.

This clone was counted only a few times. V gene TRBV25-1 combines with J gene TRBJ2-1; 9 bases are a match to TRBD1. Germline lookup yields CDR1 MGHDK and CDR2 SYGVNS. V lost 4 bases to trimming and J lost 0 bases; unmatched junction nucleotides: 4. The CDR3 has 16 amino acids. DNA for the CDR3: TGTGCCAGCAGTGGGGACAGGGCGAGCTCCTACAATGAGCAGTTCTTC. It yields the protein CASSGDRASSYNEQFF.

The count of this clone is one. The chain is built from TRBV9 and TRBJ1-1, with D perhaps matching TRBD1 (6 bases). With 4 bases removed from V and 1 base from J, the gap between germline ends came to 11 bases. CDR3 length: 14 amino acids. The V gene's germline CDR1 is SGDLS and CDR2 YYNGEE. DNA of the CDR3: TGTGCCAGCAGCACCGGACAGCCGAACACTGAAGCTTTCTTT. This codes for CASSTGQPNTEAFF. Looking up the rest from reference TRBV9 and TRBJ1-1 gives the full variable domain: DSGVTQTPKHLITATGQRVTLRCSPRSGDLSVYWYQQSLDQGLQFLIQYYNGEERAKGNILERFSAQQFPDLHSELNLSSLELGDSALYFCASSTGQPNTEAFFGQGTRLTVV.

The rearrangement uses TRBV6-1 and TRBJ2-5; TRBD1 matches at 9 bases. CDR1 and CDR2 (germline): MNHNS, SASEGT. The CDR3 length is 16 residues. With V trimmed by 2 bases and J by 4 bases, 8 bases remained unmatched. The CDR3 sequence: CASSETPDRGGETQYF. The CDR3 DNA follows: TGTGCCAGCAGTGAAACCCCGGACAGGGGAGGAGAGACCCAGTACTTC.

About this clone: The junction departs from germline at one end; a sequencing error may be responsible. This CDR3 reads CASSLAGANSQYF. For the CDR3, the DNA is TGTGCCAGCAGCTTAGCGGGGGCAAACAGTCAGTACTTC. The chain couples TRBV7-2 to TRBJ2-4, with TRBD1 as a possible D gene (6 bases). CDR3 length: 13 residues. In germline, CDR1 is SGHTA, CDR2 FQGNSA.

This clone was detected once. The V gene is TRBV7-2, the J gene TRBJ2-3; 9 bases fit TRBD2. Germline CDR1 reads SGHTA; CDR2 reads FQGNSA. This CDR3 spans 17 amino acids. The V segment lost 1 base and the J segment 2 bases; nucleotides outside the gene matches: 7. DNA for the CDR3: TGTGCCAGCAGCTTAGGTATTAGCGGGGGTCTCACAGATACGCAGTATTTT. Translating it yields CASSLGISGGLTDTQYF.

The chain combines TRBV2 with TRBJ2-5, with 8 bases lining up with TRBD2. Germline V gene data show CDR1 as SNHLY and CDR2 as FYNNEI. With 8 bases clipped from V and 1 base from J, the junction kept 9 bases outside the gene matches. The length of the CDR3 is 15 residues. The CDR3 region is CASQLGGASQETQYF. The DNA for the CDR3 is TGTGCCAGCCAGCTCGGGGGGGCCAGCCAAGAGACCCAGTACTTC.

The chain is built from TRBV5-1 and TRBJ1-4; TRBD1 matches at 7 bases. The CDR3 runs to 15 residues. Trimming took 3 bases from V and 3 from J; bases not matched to a gene: 5. Germline V gives CDR1 SGHRS, CDR2 YFSETQ. The CDR3 DNA is TGCGCCAGCAGCTCAGAGACAGGGTCTAATGAAAAACTGTTTTTT. Amino acid sequence: CASSSETGSNEKLFF. The full variable domain, its missing parts supplied by reference TRBV5-1 and TRBJ1-4, is KAGVTQTPRYLIKTRGQQVTLSCSPISGHRSVSWYQQTPGQGLQFLFEYFSETQRNKGNFPGRFSGRQFSNSRSEMNVSTLELGDSALYLCASSSETGSNEKLFFGSGTQLSVL.

This chain joins TRBV12-5 and TRBJ1-2, with 8 bases matching TRBD1. J gave up 8 bases and V 6 bases, and 11 bases lay outside the gene matches. The length of the CDR3 is 14 residues. The germline V gene encodes CDR1 LGHNT and CDR2 FRNRAP. In DNA, the CDR3 is TGTGCTAGTGGCCCGGGACAGGCCGCCACGGGCTACACCTTC. Its translation: CASGPGQAATGYTF. Full variable domain (missing parts from reference TRBV12-5 and TRBJ1-2): DARVTQTPRHKVTEMGQEVTMRCQPILGHNTVFWYRQTMMQGLELLAYFRNRAPLDDSGMPKDRFSAEMPDATLATLKIQPSEPRDSAVYFCASGPGQAATGYTFGSGTRLTVV.

The chain carries TRBV6-5 and TRBJ1-5; 7 bases agree with TRBD1. With 4 bases clipped from V and 0 bases from J, the junction kept 6 bases outside the gene matches. The germline V gene has CDR1 MNHEY and CDR2 SVGAGI. This CDR3 contains 16 residues. CDR3 nucleotide sequence: TGTGCCAGCAGTTCCACAGGGGTCTATAGCAATCAGCCCCAGCATTTT. It translates to CASSSTGVYSNQPQHF.

This sequence joins TRBV27 and TRBJ2-7, with D unresolved. Trimming left V 3 bases short and J 0 bases short, with 9 bases between. The CDR3 contains 14 residues. CDR1 is MNHEY and CDR2 is SMNVEV in the germline V gene (reference sequence). CDR3 bases: TGTGCCAGCAGTTTTGGGCCAGTCTCCTACGAGCAGTACTTC. This sequence encodes CASSFGPVSYEQYF.

Note on this clone: Germline is not matched at one junction end, which may reflect a read error. This chain links TRBV7-7 with TRBJ1-5; no firm D call. The CDR3 has 17 amino acids. CDR1 SSHAT and CDR2 FNYEAQ come from the germline V gene (reference sequence). The CDR3 coding sequence is TGTGCTAGCAGCGCGCTAGATTTTGGAACTAGCAATCAGCCCCAGCATTTT. Translation: CASSALDFGTSNQPQHF.

The DNA of the CDR3 is TGCGCCAGCAGAACGACCCCTAACCGGGACAGGGGCCCTGAAGCTTTCTTT. Amino acids: CASRTTPNRDRGPEAFF. The chain combines TRBV5-1 with TRBJ1-1, with 10 nucleotides matching TRBD1. V lost 5 bases, J lost 6 bases, and 16 bases stayed unmatched. The CDR3 covers 17 residues. Germline CDR1 reads SGHRS; CDR2 reads YFSETQ. Based on the CDR3 plus reference TRBV5-1 and TRBJ1-1, the full variable domain is KAGVTQTPRYLIKTRGQQVTLSCSPISGHRSVSWYQQTPGQGLQFLFEYFSETQRNKGNFPGRFSGRQFSNSRSEMNVSTLELGDSALYLCASRTTPNRDRGPEAFFGQGTRLTVV.

J is TRBJ1-2 and V is TRBV7-2; D is ambiguous. Germline CDR1 is SGHTA and CDR2 is FQGNSA. Deletions cut 6 bases from V and 7 bases from J, with 21 bases between. The CDR3 runs 15 residues. The CDR3 sequence is CASSSDLHGEGGYTF. The CDR3 DNA reads as TGTGCCAGCAGTTCGGACCTTCACGGGGAGGGTGGCTACACCTTC.

CDR3 DNA: TGCGCCAGCAGCTCCCGGACAACAGGGGCTAACCCCTACGAGCAGTACTTC. Protein product: CASSSRTTGANPYEQYF. The rearrangement links TRBV5-1 to TRBJ2-7; 7 bases align to TRBD1. Trimming took 3 bases from V and 2 from J; bases not matched to a gene: 14. The CDR3 has 17 amino acids. Germline V gives CDR1 SGHRS, CDR2 YFSETQ.

This rearrangement joins TRBV7-2 to TRBJ2-3, with D hard to call. This CDR3 spans 14 amino acids. Germline V gene sequence: CDR1 SGHTA, CDR2 FQGNSA. Trimming shortened V by 1 base and J by 3 bases, and 8 bases separated the two germline ends. The DNA of the CDR3 is TGTGCCAGCAGCTTAGGAGTTTTAACAGATACGCAGTATTTT. Translation: CASSLGVLTDTQYF. Variable domain in full (rest from reference TRBV7-2 and TRBJ2-3): GAGVSQSPSNKVTEKGKDVELRCDPISGHTALYWYRQSLGQGLEFLIYFQGNSAPDKSGLPSDRFSAERTGGSVSTLTIQRTQQEDSAVYLCASSLGVLTDTQYFGPGTRLTVL.

The chain combines TRBV9 with TRBJ1-2, with 9 bases identical to TRBD1. This CDR3 comprises 18 residues. Trimming cost V 4 bases and J 8 bases; bases outside gene matches: 21. Germline V gene lookup returns CDR1 SGDLS and CDR2 YYNGEE. As DNA, the CDR3 is TGTGCCAGCAGCACTCCCTTACAGGGGGCTTATTGGTCGGGGGGCTACACCTTC. Protein product: CASSTPLQGAYWSGGYTF.

This clone was counted once. V usage is TRBV7-8 and J usage is TRBJ2-1; D is uncertain. This CDR3 region has 12 residues. V lost 1 base and J lost 10, with 8 bases in between. Germline V gene data show CDR1 as SGHVS and CDR2 as FQNEAQ. CDR3 bases: TGTGCCAGCAGCTTAGGCGCCCGGGAGCAGTTCTTC. Encoded protein: CASSLGAREQFF.

This chain joins TRBV6-6 and TRBJ2-2; D unresolved. The CDR3 is made up of 12 amino acids. The germline V gene encodes CDR1 MNHNY and CDR2 SVGAGI (reference sequence). V was clipped by 7 bases and J by 4 bases, with 7 bases between them. CDR3 loop: CASTPLTGELFF. The DNA for the CDR3 is TGTGCCAGCACTCCCCTCACCGGGGAGCTGTTTTTT.

In its sample, this clone was seen once. The chain uses TRBV6-5 and TRBJ1-1; D unclear. The CDR3 covers 12 residues. Trimming removed 3 bases at V and 7 bases at J, with 9 bases between. The germline gives CDR1 MNHEY, CDR2 SVGAGI. The CDR3 is CASSYLGYEAFF. The CDR3 DNA sequence: TGTGCCAGCAGTTATCTGGGCTATGAAGCTTTCTTT.

V and J are TRBV19 and TRBJ2-1, with TRBD1 matching 8 bases. The CDR3 is 15 amino acids. J gave up 9 bases and V 6 bases, and 13 bases lay outside the gene matches. Germline lookup yields CDR1 LNHDA and CDR2 SQIVND (reference sequence). The CDR3 coding sequence is TGTGCCAGTAGGCCCTGGGCCGCAGGGGGCTTTGAGCAGTTCTTC. Protein product: CASRPWAAGGFEQFF.

The chain carries TRBV29-1 and TRBJ1-4, with a tentative D call TRBD1 (6 bases). V lost 4 bases to trimming and J lost 7 bases, with 10 bases between them. CDR3 size: 12 residues. Germline lookup yields CDR1 SQVTM and CDR2 ANQGSEA. The CDR3 bases are TGCAGCGTTGGTCAGGGGCCTGAAAAACTGTTTTTT. It encodes CSVGQGPEKLFF.

This clone appeared a single time. This chain uses TRBV2 with TRBJ2-3, with 14 positions matching TRBD2. CDR1 and CDR2 (germline): SNHLY, FYNNEI. Trimming cost V 7 bases and J 0 bases; bases outside gene matches: 15. The CDR3 extends over 20 amino acids. As DNA, the CDR3 is TGTGCCAGCACTACCGAGAAGGGACTAGCGGGGGCCCACAGCACAGATACGCAGTATTTT. Translation gives CASTTEKGLAGAHSTDTQYF. The full variable domain, in which reference TRBV2 and TRBJ2-3 provide the parts outside the CDR3, is EPEVTQTPSHQVTQMGQEVILRCVPISNHLYFYWYRQILGQKVEFLVSFYNNEISEKSEIFDDQFSVERPDGSNFTLKIRSTKLEDSAMYFCASTTEKGLAGAHSTDTQYFGPGTRLTVL.